The clone carrying this T cell receptor (beta chain) has at least ten counts. Its cognate antigen is unknown. At one end, the junction sequence differs from germline, possibly due to a read error. TCRdb used MiXCR to reprocess the 5' RACE reads, holding one entry per CDR3 protein. The repertoire holds approximately 37,000 distinct CDR3 sequences, with about 3.2% as singletons. Germline assignment: CDR1 SGHDN and CDR2 FVKESK. CDR3 length: 15 residues. The data were obtained in a study of neurological immune-mediated disorders. Overall study findings and caveats: Phylogenetic grouping assigned the repertoires of 18 of 34 multiple sclerosis patients to a single related-CDR3 cluster, which may represent a signature. Private repertoires in all groups were suggested, as expanded clones shared no CDR3 amino acid sequences across subjects. The greatest TCR clonal expansion occurred in HTLV-1-associated myelopathy and the least in multiple sclerosis, which fell below healthy controls.

Time point noted: longitudinal time-point 1 (baseline). The chain links TRBV14 to TRBJ1-4; no reliable D call. The sample taken for sequencing was PBMCs. This clonotype originated in an older woman with multiple sclerosis. The DNA for the CDR3 is TGTGTCAGCAGCCAGAGACCCATCCTTAATGAAAAACTGTTTTTT. It codes for CVSSQRPILNEKLFF.